This TCR beta chain was recorded in a study of early T cells in non-severe SARS-CoV-2 infection. The V and J ends lost 5 bases and 6 bases respectively, with 17 bases between them. This CDR3 spans 14 amino acids. TCRdb re-called the 5' RACE reads through MiXCR, storing one row per CDR3 protein. The table has some 40,000 distinct CDR3 sequences, approximately 12% seen once. The gene calls are TRBV12-3 or TRBV12-4 and TRBJ2-7, with a tentative D call TRBD1 (6 bases). This sequence originates from an adult who was a healthcare worker with PCR-confirmed SARS-CoV-2 infection or an uninfected control (not recorded which). The sample taken for sequencing was whole blood. The CDR3 DNA is TGTGCCAGCAGTCCCCGGGACACCCTAGGCGAGCAGTACTTC. This codes for CASSPRDTLGEQYF.